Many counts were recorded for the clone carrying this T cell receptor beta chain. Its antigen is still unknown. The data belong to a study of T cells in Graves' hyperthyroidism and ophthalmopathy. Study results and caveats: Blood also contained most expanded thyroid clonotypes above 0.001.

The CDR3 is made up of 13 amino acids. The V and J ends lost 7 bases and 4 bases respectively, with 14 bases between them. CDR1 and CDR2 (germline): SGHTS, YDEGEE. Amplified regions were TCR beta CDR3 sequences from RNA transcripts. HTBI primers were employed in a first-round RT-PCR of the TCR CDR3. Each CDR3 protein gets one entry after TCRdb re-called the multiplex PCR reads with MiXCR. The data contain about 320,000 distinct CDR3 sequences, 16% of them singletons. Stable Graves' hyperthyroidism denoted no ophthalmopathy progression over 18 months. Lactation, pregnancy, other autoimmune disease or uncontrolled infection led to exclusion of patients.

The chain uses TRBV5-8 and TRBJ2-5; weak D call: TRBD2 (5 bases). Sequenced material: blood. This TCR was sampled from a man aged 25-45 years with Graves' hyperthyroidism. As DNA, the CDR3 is TGTGCCAGCCGGACCGCAGGAGGAGAGACCCAGTACTTC. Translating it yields CASRTAGGETQYF. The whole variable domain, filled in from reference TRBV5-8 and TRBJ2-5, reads EAGVTQSPTHLIKTRGQQATLRCSPISGHTSVYWYQQALGLGLQFLLWYDEGEERNRGNFPPRFSGRQFPNYSSELNVNALELEDSALYLCASRTAGGETQYFGPGTRLLVL.